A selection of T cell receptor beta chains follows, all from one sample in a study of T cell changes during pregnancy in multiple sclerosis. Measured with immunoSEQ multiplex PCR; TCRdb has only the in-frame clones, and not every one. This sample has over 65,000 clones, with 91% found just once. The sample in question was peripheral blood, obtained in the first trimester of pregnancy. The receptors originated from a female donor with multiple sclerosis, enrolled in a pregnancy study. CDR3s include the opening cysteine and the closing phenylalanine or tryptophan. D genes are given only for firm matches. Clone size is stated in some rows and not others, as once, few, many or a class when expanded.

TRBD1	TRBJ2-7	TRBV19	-	CASSIWTGGSYEQYF	TGTGCCAGTAGTATTTGGACAGGGGGCTCCTACGAGCAGTACTTC
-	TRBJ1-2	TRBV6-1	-	CASRRTVNYGYTF	TGTGCCAGCAGACGGACAGTCAACTATGGCTACACCTTC
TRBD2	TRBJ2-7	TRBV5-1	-	CASSAGLAGGPWEQYF	TGCGCCAGCAGCGCCGGACTAGCGGGAGGGCCTTGGGAGCAGTACTTC
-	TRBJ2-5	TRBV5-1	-	CASSGPDQETQYF	TGCGCCAGCAGTGGGCCGGACCAAGAGACCCAGTACTTC
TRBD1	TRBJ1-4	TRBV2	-	CASSGTGPPYGANEKLFF	TGTGCCAGCAGCGGGACAGGGCCACCATACGGGGCTAATGAAAAACTGTTTTTT
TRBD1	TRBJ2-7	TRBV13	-	CASSFWDRVYEQYF	TGTGCCAGCAGCTTCTGGGACAGGGTCTACGAGCAGTACTTC
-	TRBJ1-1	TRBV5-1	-	CASSLEGSGNTEAFF	TGCGCCAGCAGCTTGGAGGGGTCGGGGAACACTGAAGCTTTCTTT
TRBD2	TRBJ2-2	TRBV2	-	CASSFREGPTGELFF	TGTGCCAGCAGTTTCCGGGAGGGCCCGACCGGGGAGCTGTTTTTT
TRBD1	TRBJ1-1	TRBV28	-	CASSFPGQGARSEAFF	TGTGCCAGCAGTTTCCCGGGACAGGGGGCGAGGTCTGAAGCTTTCTTT
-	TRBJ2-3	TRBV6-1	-	CASTGYLTDTQYF	TGTGCCAGCACGGGATACCTCACAGATACGCAGTATTTT
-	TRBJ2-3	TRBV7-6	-	CASSLQDTQYF	TGTGCCAGCAGCTTACAAGATACGCAGTATTTT
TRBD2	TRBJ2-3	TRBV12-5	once	CASGLTYKVPLAGNTDTQYF	TGTGCTAGTGGTTTGACCTATAAAGTTCCACTAGCGGGGAACACAGATACGCAGTATTTT
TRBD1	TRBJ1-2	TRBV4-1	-	CASSKPGQGRGYTF	TGCGCCAGCAGCAAACCGGGACAGGGTCGGGGCTACACCTTC
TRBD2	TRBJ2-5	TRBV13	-	CASSLGGERLGLAVGTQYF	TGTGCCAGCAGCTTAGGCGGGGAAAGACTGGGACTAGCGGTGGGGACCCAGTACTTC
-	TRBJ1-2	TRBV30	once	CAWSFGVSLNYGYTF	TGTGCCTGGAGTTTCGGGGTCTCACTTAACTATGGCTACACCTTC
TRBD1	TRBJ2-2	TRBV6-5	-	CASSSRQGRTGELFF	TGTGCCAGCAGTTCTCGACAGGGTCGGACCGGGGAGCTGTTTTTT
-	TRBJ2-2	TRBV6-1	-	CASSRLNTGELFF	TGTGCCAGCAGTCGACTAAACACCGGGGAGCTGTTTTTT
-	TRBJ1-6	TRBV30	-	CAWSTGSSSPLHF	TGTGCCTGGAGTACAGGGTCGAGTTCACCCCTCCACTTT
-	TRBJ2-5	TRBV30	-	CAWSGGRQETQYF	TGTGCCTGGAGTGGTGGGAGACAAGAGACCCAGTACTTC
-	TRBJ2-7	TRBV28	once	CASSFSITYEQYF	TGTGCCAGCAGTTTTTCTATAACCTACGAGCAGTACTTC
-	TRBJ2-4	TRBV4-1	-	CASSQVGVAKNIQYF	TGCGCCAGCAGCCAAGTCGGGGTGGCCAAAAACATTCAGTACTTC
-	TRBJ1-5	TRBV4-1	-	CASSQQIYQPQHF	TGCGCCAGCAGCCAACAAATTTATCAGCCCCAGCATTTT
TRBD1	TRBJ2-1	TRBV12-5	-	CASSPRAGGKGTYNEQFF	TGTGCTAGTTCTCCCCGGGCAGGGGGCAAGGGGACCTACAATGAGCAGTTCTTC
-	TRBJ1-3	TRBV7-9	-	CASSWGRAGNTIYF	TGTGCCAGCAGCTGGGGCAGGGCGGGAAACACCATATATTTT
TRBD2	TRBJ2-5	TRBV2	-	CASSENPGGVETQYF	TGTGCCAGCAGTGAAAACCCGGGGGGGGTGGAGACCCAGTACTTC
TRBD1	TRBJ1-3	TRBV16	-	CASSPGTGGSGNTIYF	TGTGCCAGCAGCCCCGGGACAGGGGGCTCTGGAAACACCATATATTTT
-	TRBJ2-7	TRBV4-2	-	CASSQGTHITGTGEVEQYF	TGTGCCAGCAGCCAAGGGACACATATAACCGGGACGGGAGAGGTCGAGCAGTACTTC